The source of this TCR beta chain is a study of monozygotic twins with inflammatory bowel disease. Germline V gene sequence: CDR1 SGHAT, CDR2 FQNNGV. The CDR3 loop spans 16 amino acids. Study-wide results and caveats: Relative clonotype sharing with others was diminished in IBD patients versus healthy twins, particularly with disease activity. No detectable difference in repertoire similarity separated concordant from discordant twins, possibly as a result of limited power.

Note on this clonotype: Its specificity is unknown.

There were 3500 ng of total RNA used for each TCR library. Reanalyzing the 5' RACE reads, TCRdb keeps one entry per CDR3 protein, without DNA. The sample data list approximately 400,000 distinct CDR3 sequences. This sequence was found in a human donor with ulcerative colitis or Crohn's disease, or a healthy co-twin of an affected twin (not recorded which). The chain links TRBV11-2 to TRBJ2-1; the D call of TRBD1 rests on TCRdb alone, since no DNA is present to check it. The specimen was blood. CDR3 sequence: CASSLDRAGGYNEQFF.